This TCR beta chain is drawn from a study of response to subunit inactivated influenza vaccine. Each CDR3 protein is one row after TCRdb ran MiXCR on the RT-PCR reads. The repertoire holds under 800,000 distinct CDR3 sequences, with roughly 14% as singletons. The germline V gene has CDR1 DFQATT and CDR2 SNEGSKA (reference sequence). V was trimmed by 1 base and J by 2 bases, leaving 12 bases between them. The CDR3 runs 14 residues. The material was PBMCs from blood, obtained around two weeks before vaccination. The chain links TRBV20-1 to TRBJ2-7; a weak D match, TRBD1 (6 bases). The source is a man in his fifties who received an inactivated influenza vaccine. The CDR3 bases are TGCAGTGCTAGAGGGGGGACACCCACCTACGAGCAGTACTTC. This gives the protein CSARGGTPTYEQYF.